This T cell receptor (beta chain) was documented in a study of metastatic and nonmetastatic thyroid tumors. Study overall: Across blood and tumor or nodule tissue, repertoires from malignant and benign thyroid patients were compared with one another. Findings and limits, study-wide: Relative to benign nodules, malignant thyroid tumors were reportedly characterized by significantly elevated TCR beta diversity in blood and tumor.

Every patient was untreated before thyroid surgery. The sample holds many counts of this clone. As yet, its antigen is unknown. The CDR3 has 14 amino acids. V gave up 0 bases and J gave up 2 bases, with 7 bases separating them. CDR1 is SGHNT and CDR2 is YYREEE in the germline V gene (reference sequence). In the original analysis: CDR3 was compared across clinicopathological groups, and the resulting differences were used to build a distant-metastasis classifier for papillary thyroid cancer. TCRdb ran MiXCR on the PCR reads. Clone size and V and J calls follow TCRdb, not the original study. The sample carries about 92,000 clones, 15% recorded once.

This TCR was recovered from a female donor with papillary thyroid cancer or a benign thyroid nodule (not recorded which). Some clones in this sample may be carry-over from other donors' samples. This chain connects TRBV5-4 to TRBJ2-3; no definite D call. The specimen sequenced was blood. CDR3 protein: CASSLVPFTDTQYF. CDR3 coding DNA: TGTGCCAGCAGCTTGGTACCATTCACAGATACGCAGTATTTT.